What follows are 25 T cell receptor beta chains derived from one specimen sequenced in a study of T cell responses to AZD1222 COVID-19 vaccine. Data came from immunoSEQ multiplex PCR; TCRdb stores just in-frame clones and leaves some out. The sample consists of 80,000 or so clones, approximately 90% of them appearing once. This specimen was peripheral blood, taken on day 0 of AZD1222 vaccination. These receptors all stem from an adult in good health.

CDR3 in DNA: TGTGCTAGTGGTTTGGCCGCGAGGGGCTCTGGAAACACCATATATTTT. Residues: CASGLAARGSGNTIYF. The chain carries TRBV12-5 and TRBJ1-3; D may be TRBD1 (5 bases). Germline V gives CDR1 LGHNT, CDR2 FRNRAP. The CDR3 consists of 16 residues. Trimming left V 1 base short and J 0 bases short, with 10 bases between. Full variable domain (outside the CDR3, taken from reference TRBV12-5 and TRBJ1-3): DARVTQTPRHKVTEMGQEVTMRCQPILGHNTVFWYRQTMMQGLELLAYFRNRAPLDDSGMPKDRFSAEMPDATLATLKIQPSEPRDSAVYFCASGLAARGSGNTIYFGEGSWLTVV.

CDR3 sequence reads: CATSDPGQSQETQYF. The CDR3 coding sequence is TGTGCCACCAGTGATCCGGGCCAGTCACAAGAGACCCAGTACTTC. This sequence joins TRBV24-1 and TRBJ2-5; D is unclear. This CDR3 is 15 amino acids long. Germline V gives CDR1 KGHDR, CDR2 SFDVKD. V lost 3 bases, J lost 2 bases, and 12 bases lay in between.

The rearrangement links TRBV3-1 (or the pseudogene TRBV3-2) to TRBJ1-6; 7 bases are shared with TRBD1. Trimming took 4 bases from V and 4 from J; bases not matched to a gene: 4. CDR3 length: 15 residues. The germline gives CDR1 LGHDT, CDR2 YNNKEL (reference sequence). This CDR3 reads CASSRGQRYNSPLHF. The CDR3 nucleotides are TGTGCCAGCAGCCGGGGACAGCGGTATAATTCACCCCTCCACTTT.

The chain couples TRBV10-3 to TRBJ2-1, with 7 bases matching TRBD2. This CDR3 contains 15 residues. V gave up 7 bases and J gave up 6 bases; unmatched junction bases: 12. Looked up from germline, CDR1 is ENHRY and CDR2 is SYGVKD. CDR3 bases: TGTGCCATCAATTCTCTCGGGGAGGGCCGCAATGAGCAGTTCTTC. It codes for CAINSLGEGRNEQFF.

CDR3 sequence (DNA): TGTGCCAGCAGCTTAGGAGTGGGACTGAACACTGAAGCTTTCTTT. Its protein is CASSLGVGLNTEAFF. The chain combines TRBV7-9 with TRBJ1-1, with D tentatively TRBD1 (5 bases). Germline CDR1 is SEHNR and CDR2 is FQNEAQ (reference sequence). The CDR3 spans 15 residues. V was cut by 1 base and J by 0 bases, with 9 bases left in between.

This chain links TRBV7-9 with TRBJ2-3; no reliable D call. CDR3 length: 12 amino acids. Trimming removed 4 bases from V and 8 bases from J, with 10 bases in between. The germline V gene encodes CDR1 SEHNR and CDR2 FQNEAQ (reference sequence). The CDR3 spells CASSWEGVTQYF. CDR3 coding DNA: TGTGCCAGCAGCTGGGAAGGAGTTACGCAGTATTTT.

This sequence joins TRBV9 and TRBJ2-2; 8 bases align to TRBD1. Losses at the gene ends were 0 bases for V and 8 bases for J; bases not matched to a gene: 9. Germline V gives CDR1 SGDLS, CDR2 YYNGEE. This CDR3 has 16 amino acids. The CDR3 coding sequence is TGTGCCAGCAGCGTAGAGGGGACAGGACGACAAGGGGAGCTGTTTTTT. Its translation is CASSVEGTGRQGELFF. Using reference TRBV9 and TRBJ2-2 for the parts outside the CDR3, the full variable domain is DSGVTQTPKHLITATGQRVTLRCSPRSGDLSVYWYQQSLDQGLQFLIQYYNGEERAKGNILERFSAQQFPDLHSELNLSSLELGDSALYFCASSVEGTGRQGELFFGEGSRLTVL.

With regard to this clone: The same CDR3 can be traced to other DNA sequences in this sample. The chain carries TRBV7-9 and TRBJ1-1; D possibly corresponds to TRBD1 (5 bases). The CDR3 has 13 amino acids. Germline CDR1 reads SEHNR; CDR2 reads FQNEAQ (reference sequence). V dropped 6 bases and J dropped 2 bases, with 10 bases sitting between them. The CDR3 here is CASSLRGNTEAFF. CDR3 DNA: TGTGCCAGCAGTCTAAGGGGTAACACTGAAGCTTTCTTT.

V and J are TRBV11-2 and TRBJ1-3; D is possibly TRBD1 (5 bases). Germline V lookup: CDR1 SGHAT, CDR2 FQNNGV. Trimming took off 5 bases at V and 2 bases at J, with 16 bases between the two ends. The CDR3 is 16 amino acids. CDR3: CASSPGRVGPGNTIYF. The CDR3 DNA reads TGTGCCAGCAGCCCAGGACGGGTGGGACCTGGAAACACCATATATTTT. Full variable domain (rest looked up from reference TRBV11-2 and TRBJ1-3): EAGVAQSPRYKIIEKRQSVAFWCNPISGHATLYWYQQILGQGPKLLIQFQNNGVVDDSQLPKDRFSAERLKGVDSTLKIQPAKLEDSAVYLCASSPGRVGPGNTIYFGEGSWLTVV.

The J gene is TRBJ1-5, the V gene TRBV7-9; possibly TRBD1 for D (6 bases). Germline CDR1 and CDR2: SEHNR and FQNEAQ (reference sequence). Trimming cost V 5 bases and J 6 bases, with 14 bases left between them. This CDR3 is built from 14 residues. CDR3 in DNA: TGTGCCAGCAGCACCGGGACAAGCTCTCAGCCCCAGCATTTT. Translating it yields CASSTGTSSQPQHF.

This clone was detected only a few times. V usage is TRBV7-3 and J usage is TRBJ2-7; 8 positions match TRBD1. From germline, CDR1 is SGHTA and CDR2 FQGTGA. V was pared by 0 bases and J by 6 bases, with 4 bases of the junction left unmatched. The CDR3 contains 14 residues. The CDR3 DNA reads TGTGCCAGCAGCTTAACCGGGACAGGCGTCGAGCAGTACTTC. Protein: CASSLTGTGVEQYF.

The chain employs TRBV30 and TRBJ2-2; no definite D call. Trimming removed 1 base at V and 1 base at J, with 7 bases between. This CDR3 spans 14 amino acids. Germline lookup yields CDR1 GTSNPN and CDR2 SVGIG (reference sequence). The CDR3 nucleotides read TGTGCCTGGAGTGCACTAATGAACACCGGGGAGCTGTTTTTT. This codes for CAWSALMNTGELFF.

The genes are TRBV10-3 and TRBJ2-3, with D possibly being TRBD2 (5 bases). Trimming cost V 2 bases and J 2 bases, with 11 bases left between them. The CDR3 runs to 15 residues. CDR1 is ENHRY, CDR2 SYGVKD, per germline. The CDR3 coding sequence is TGTGCCATCAGTGAGGGTGGACTTCCCACAGATACGCAGTATTTT. Encoded protein: CAISEGGLPTDTQYF.

The CDR3: CASSHPGPETQYF. The CDR3, as DNA: TGTGCCAGCAGCCATCCGGGACCGGAGACCCAGTACTTC. V usage is TRBV14 and J usage is TRBJ2-5; the D call may be TRBD1 or TRBD2 (5 bases each). The CDR3 totals 13 residues. Germline CDR1 and CDR2: SGHDN and FVKESK. Trimming shortened V by 3 bases and J by 5 bases, and 10 bases separated the two germline ends.

The CDR3 coding sequence is TGTGCCATCAGTGAGTGGGACTCCAATCAGCCCCAGCATTTT. This codes for CAISEWDSNQPQHF. The J gene is TRBJ1-5, the V gene TRBV10-3; possible D gene TRBD1, 5 bases. The CDR3 has 14 amino acids. Trimming shortened V by 1 base and J by 3 bases, and 7 bases separated the two germline ends. The germline gives CDR1 ENHRY, CDR2 SYGVKD.

This clone is termed medium-sized (0.01 to 0.1%). This rearrangement joins TRBV6-4 to TRBJ2-2, with D uncertain. This CDR3 is built from 14 residues. Per the germline V gene, CDR1 is MRHNA and CDR2 is SNTAGT. The germline V and J ends were trimmed by 3 bases and 3 bases, with 8 bases remaining between them. The DNA for the CDR3 is TGTGCCAGCAGTGAAGGACCAGACACCGGGGAGCTGTTTTTT. Protein sequence: CASSEGPDTGELFF.

The chain links TRBV29-1 to TRBJ1-1, with D hard to call. V gave up 6 bases and J gave up 8 bases, with 16 bases separating them. The length of the CDR3 is 12 residues. CDR1 and CDR2 from the germline V gene are SQVTM and ANQGSEA. As DNA, the CDR3 is TGCAGCGTCCTTCGGCAAGGCAGCGAAGCTTTCTTT. Its protein is CSVLRQGSEAFF.

The chain uses TRBV6-5 and TRBJ1-1; D ambiguous. The V gene lost 6 bases and the J gene lost 1 base, with 9 bases spanning the gap. The CDR3 consists of 13 residues. The V gene's germline CDR1 is MNHEY and CDR2 SVGAGI. The CDR3 is CASRWTGNTEAFF. In nucleotides, the CDR3 is TGTGCCAGCAGATGGACGGGGAACACTGAAGCTTTCTTT.

This sequence joins TRBV6-5 and TRBJ2-7, with D possibly matching TRBD1 (6 bases). CDR3 length equals 13 residues. Looked up from germline, CDR1 is MNHEY and CDR2 is SVGAGI. The V and J ends lost 6 bases and 5 bases respectively, with 14 bases between them. DNA for the CDR3: TGTGCCAGCAGACGCACAGGGTTCCACGAGCAGTACTTC. This encodes CASRRTGFHEQYF.

V and J are TRBV29-1 and TRBJ1-2; D is perhaps TRBD1 (5 bases). This CDR3 comprises 16 residues. The germline V gene has CDR1 SQVTM and CDR2 ANQGSEA. Trimming removed 6 bases from V and 0 bases from J, with 20 bases in between. The CDR3 spells CSVGSPALTANYGYTF. CDR3 nucleotides: TGCAGCGTCGGCTCTCCGGCTCTGACAGCTAACTATGGCTACACCTTC.

The V call is TRBV19, the J call TRBJ2-7; TRBD1 matches 9 bases. J was trimmed by 2 bases and V by 6 bases; bases with no gene match: 8. This CDR3 contains 15 residues. Germline lookup yields CDR1 LNHDA and CDR2 SQIVND (reference sequence). CDR3 sequence (DNA): TGTGCCAGTAGGGTAAGCGGGACAGGGACCTACGAGCAGTACTTC. Its protein is CASRVSGTGTYEQYF.

This sequence joins TRBV3-1 (or the pseudogene TRBV3-2) and TRBJ1-1; D gene ambiguous. CDR3 size: 14 residues. V lost 0 bases, J lost 11 bases, and 16 bases lay in between. Germline-derived CDR1 and CDR2 are LGHDT and YNNKEL (reference sequence). Here the CDR3 DNA reads TGTGCCAGCAGCCAAGATTGGGGTACCGGAACCGCTTTCTTT. This translates into CASSQDWGTGTAFF.

The chain recombines TRBV6-5 with TRBJ1-1; D is uncertain. This CDR3 contains 13 residues. Trimming left V 2 bases short and J 3 bases short, with 7 bases between. Germline CDR1 reads MNHEY; CDR2 reads SVGAGI. This chain's CDR3 is CASSYGRDTEAFF. Here the CDR3 DNA reads TGTGCCAGCAGTTACGGCCGGGACACTGAAGCTTTCTTT.

This clone appeared a few times. The CDR3 sequence is CASSINRVNTEAFF. Here the CDR3 DNA reads TGTGCCAGCAGCATTAACAGGGTTAACACTGAAGCTTTCTTT. The chain couples TRBV27 to TRBJ1-1, with TRBD1 as a possible D gene (6 bases). Germline V gives CDR1 MNHEY, CDR2 SMNVEV (reference sequence). The CDR3 totals 14 residues. Trimming took off 6 bases at V and 2 bases at J, with 13 bases between the two ends.

The chain links TRBV30 to TRBJ2-5; TRBD1 might be the D (6 bases). Germline lookup yields CDR1 GTSNPN and CDR2 SVGIG (reference sequence). This CDR3 has 13 amino acids. The V and J ends lost 8 bases and 1 base respectively, with 14 bases between them. The CDR3 DNA reads as TGTGCCCATGGAAGGACAGTCCAAGAGACCCAGTACTTC. Its translation: CAHGRTVQETQYF.